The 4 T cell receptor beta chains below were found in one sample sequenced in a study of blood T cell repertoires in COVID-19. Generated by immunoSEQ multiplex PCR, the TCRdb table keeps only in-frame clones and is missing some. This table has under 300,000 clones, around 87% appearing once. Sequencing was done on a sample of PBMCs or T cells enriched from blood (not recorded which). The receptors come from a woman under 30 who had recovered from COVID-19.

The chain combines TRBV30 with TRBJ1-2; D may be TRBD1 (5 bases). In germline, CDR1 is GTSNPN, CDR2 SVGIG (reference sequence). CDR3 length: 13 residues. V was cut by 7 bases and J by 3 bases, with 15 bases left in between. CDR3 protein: CASQRQRDYGYTF. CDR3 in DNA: TGTGCCTCCCAACGACAGCGTGACTATGGCTACACCTTC. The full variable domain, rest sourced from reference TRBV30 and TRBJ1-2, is SQTIHQWPATLVQPVGSPLSLECTVEGTSNPNLYWYRQAAGRGLQLLFYSVGIGQISSEVPQNLSASRPQDRQFILSSKKLLLSDSGFYLCASQRQRDYGYTFGSGTRLTVV.

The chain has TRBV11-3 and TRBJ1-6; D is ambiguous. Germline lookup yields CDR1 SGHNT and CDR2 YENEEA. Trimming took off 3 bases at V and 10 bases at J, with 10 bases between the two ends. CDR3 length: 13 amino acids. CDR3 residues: CASSFSPPSPLHF. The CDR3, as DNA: TGTGCCAGCAGCTTTTCCCCTCCCTCACCCCTCCACTTT.

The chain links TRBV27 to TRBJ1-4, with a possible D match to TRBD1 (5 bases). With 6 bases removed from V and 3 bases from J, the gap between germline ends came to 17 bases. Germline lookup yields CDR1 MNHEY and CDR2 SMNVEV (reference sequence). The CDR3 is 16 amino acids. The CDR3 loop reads CASSQSLRDSNEKLFF. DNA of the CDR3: TGTGCCAGCAGCCAATCTCTCAGGGACTCTAATGAAAAACTGTTTTTT.

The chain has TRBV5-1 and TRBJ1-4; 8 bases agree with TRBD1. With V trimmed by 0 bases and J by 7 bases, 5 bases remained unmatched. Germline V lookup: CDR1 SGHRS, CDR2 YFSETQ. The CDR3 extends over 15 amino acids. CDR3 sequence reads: CASSLAHRGSEKLFF. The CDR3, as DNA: TGCGCCAGCAGCTTGGCACACAGGGGGTCTGAAAAACTGTTTTTT.